The rows below give T cell receptor beta chains drawn from one sample of a study of T cell changes during pregnancy in multiple sclerosis. Assay used: immunoSEQ multiplex PCR; TCRdb lists only in-frame clones, some missing. Of about 35,000 clones detected, about 92% appear once; the ten largest clones hold about 5.2%. The sample consisted of peripheral blood, taken in the third trimester of pregnancy. These receptors came from a female donor in good health, enrolled as a control in a pregnancy study. CDR3s leave out the opening cysteine and the closing phenylalanine or tryptophan.

V	J	CDR3
TRBV6-1	TRBJ1-2	ASTTGGYGYT
TRBV19	TRBJ2-3	ASSIDGTGRTDTQY
TRBV27	TRBJ1-5	ASSLAGTQPQH
TRBV10-3	TRBJ2-1	AISEEGRGNEQF
TRBV6-5	TRBJ2-5	ASRPSGGERETQY
TRBV11-3	TRBJ1-1	ASSPPPRGRTEAF
TRBV7-2	TRBJ1-1	ASSPIPRRNTEAF
TRBV2	TRBJ2-4	ASSGQGANIQY
TRBV6-6	TRBJ2-3	ASSSTGLDGTDTQY
TRBV9	TRBJ1-6	ASSVGPKGADSPLH
TRBV5-1	TRBJ2-1	ASTPGVLAGTNEQF
TRBV28	TRBJ2-7	ASSFPRTGGPGPSEQY
TRBV30	TRBJ1-2	AWSVRGGDGYT
TRBV9	TRBJ2-3	ASSVAGGGPADTQY
TRBV5-1	TRBJ2-5	ASSLAGMETQY
TRBV6-5	TRBJ2-2	ASSHSLPGELF
TRBV2	TRBJ2-3	ASSQGGNTDTQY
TRBV4-1	TRBJ2-7	ASSHQGLREQY
TRBV2	TRBJ1-2	ASSEILTGGSYGYT
TRBV20-1	TRBJ1-1	SASPLREAF
TRBV7-7	TRBJ2-1	ASSRTGLPPYNEQF
TRBV10-3	TRBJ2-1	AIRSESGSIYNEQF
TRBV6-5	TRBJ1-6	ASSPRSSYNSPLH
TRBV19	TRBJ1-4	ASSDRYNEKLF
TRBV5-1	TRBJ2-2	ASSPRTGIQASPGELF
TRBV21-1	TRBJ1-1	ASSKALEPGGLGTEAF
TRBV4-1	TRBJ2-1	ASSPSGTSGSNEQF
TRBV6-6	TRBJ2-7	ASIRRAGEQY